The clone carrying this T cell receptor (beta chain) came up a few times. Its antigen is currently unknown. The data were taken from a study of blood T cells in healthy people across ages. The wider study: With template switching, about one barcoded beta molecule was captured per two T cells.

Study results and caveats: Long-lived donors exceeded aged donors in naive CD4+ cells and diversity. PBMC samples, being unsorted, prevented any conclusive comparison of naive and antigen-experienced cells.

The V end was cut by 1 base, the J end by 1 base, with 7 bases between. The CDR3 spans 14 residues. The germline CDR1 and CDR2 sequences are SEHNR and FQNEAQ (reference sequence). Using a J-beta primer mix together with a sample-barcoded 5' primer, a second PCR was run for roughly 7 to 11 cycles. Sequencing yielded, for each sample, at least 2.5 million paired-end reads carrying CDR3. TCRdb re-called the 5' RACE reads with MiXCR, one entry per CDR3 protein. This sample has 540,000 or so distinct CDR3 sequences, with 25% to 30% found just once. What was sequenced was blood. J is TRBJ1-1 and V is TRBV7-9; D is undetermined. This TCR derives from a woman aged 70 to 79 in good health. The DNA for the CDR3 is TGTGCCAGCAGCTTAGACCAGGAGAACACTGAAGCTTTCTTT. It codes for CASSLDQENTEAFF.